These 2 T cell receptor beta chains originate from one sample sequenced in a study of CD8+ T cells in alopecia areata. Extracted from the samples, RNA was reverse transcribed into cDNA to serve as the sequencing template. The assay was immunoSEQ multiplex PCR, and TCRdb's table has in-frame clones only and misses some. The sample carries some 5,000 clones, over 50% recorded once. As part of sample collection, lesional scalp punch biopsies and peripheral blood were taken from alopecia areata patients. Sequenced input: skin. These TCRs come from a human donor with alopecia areata.

This chain uses TRBV11-2 with TRBJ2-7; D perhaps matches TRBD1 (5 bases). Germline values: CDR1 SGHAT, CDR2 FQNNGV. The CDR3 totals 13 residues. V lost 1 base to trimming and J lost 2 bases, with 6 bases between them. CDR3 protein: CASSLGQTYEQYF. DNA for the CDR3: TGTGCCAGCAGCTTAGGACAGACCTACGAGCAGTACTTC.

The chain employs TRBV7-3 and TRBJ2-3; D is perhaps TRBD1 (6 bases). The CDR3 contains 13 residues. Per the germline V gene, CDR1 is SGHTA and CDR2 is FQGTGA. The ends were cut back, 5 bases at V and 3 bases at J, with 9 bases in the middle. The CDR3 DNA reads TGTGCCAGCAGCGGGGGCCCGACAGATACGCAGTATTTT. Translated: CASSGGPTDTQYF.